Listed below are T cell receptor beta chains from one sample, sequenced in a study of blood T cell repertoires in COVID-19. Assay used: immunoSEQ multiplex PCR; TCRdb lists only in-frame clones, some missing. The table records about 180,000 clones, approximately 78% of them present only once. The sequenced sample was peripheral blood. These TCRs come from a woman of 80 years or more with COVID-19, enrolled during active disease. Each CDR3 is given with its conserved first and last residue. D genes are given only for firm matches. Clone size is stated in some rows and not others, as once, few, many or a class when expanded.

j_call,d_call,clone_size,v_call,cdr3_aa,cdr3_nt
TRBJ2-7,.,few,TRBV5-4,CASSARGYEQYF,TGTGCCAGCAGCGCCCGGGGGTACGAGCAGTACTTC
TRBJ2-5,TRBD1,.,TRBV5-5,CASSLVPGQGVQETQYF,TGTGCCAGCAGCTTGGTCCCGGGACAGGGGGTTCAAGAGACCCAGTACTTC
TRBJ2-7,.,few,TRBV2,CASSGGEQYF,TGTGCCAGCAGTGGAGGCGAGCAGTACTTC
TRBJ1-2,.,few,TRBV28,CASSLGGMGGYTF,TGTGCCAGCAGTTTGGGGGGGATGGGTGGCTACACCTTC
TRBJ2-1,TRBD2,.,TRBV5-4,CASSPGTSGVDEQFF,TGTGCCAGCAGTCCCGGGACTAGCGGGGTCGATGAGCAGTTCTTC
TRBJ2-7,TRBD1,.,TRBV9,CASSDRDSPFTYEQYF,TGTGCCAGCAGCGATCGGGACAGTCCCTTCACCTACGAGCAGTACTTC
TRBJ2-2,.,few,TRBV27,CASTADYTGELFF,TGTGCCAGCACGGCAGACTACACCGGGGAGCTGTTTTTT
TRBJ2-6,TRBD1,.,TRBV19,CASSSHRDRGSGANVLTF,TGTGCCAGTAGTTCCCACCGGGACAGGGGGTCTGGGGCCAACGTCCTGACTTTC
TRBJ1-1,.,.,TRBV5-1,CASRFQTAINTEAFF,TGCGCCAGCAGATTCCAGACAGCTATAAACACTGAAGCTTTCTTT
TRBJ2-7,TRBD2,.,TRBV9,CASSPWGGYEQYF,TGTGCCAGCAGCCCATGGGGGGGCTACGAGCAGTACTTC
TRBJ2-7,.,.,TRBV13,CASSLGSLAYEQYF,TGTGCCAGCAGCTTAGGAAGTTTAGCCTACGAGCAGTACTTC
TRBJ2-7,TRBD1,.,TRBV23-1,CASSQSVDRGIYEQYF,TGCGCCAGCAGTCAATCTGTCGACAGGGGGATCTACGAGCAGTACTTC
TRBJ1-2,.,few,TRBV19,CAVSSPRGGGYTF,TGTGCCGTCTCCTCCCCCCGGGGTGGAGGCTACACCTTC
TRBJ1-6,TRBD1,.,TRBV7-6,CASSAGTGANSPLHF,TGTGCCAGCAGCGCCGGGACAGGGGCTAATTCACCCCTCCACTTT
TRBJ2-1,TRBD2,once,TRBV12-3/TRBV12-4,CASSPGGGEQFF,TGTGCCAGCAGTCCGGGAGGAGGGGAGCAGTTCTTC